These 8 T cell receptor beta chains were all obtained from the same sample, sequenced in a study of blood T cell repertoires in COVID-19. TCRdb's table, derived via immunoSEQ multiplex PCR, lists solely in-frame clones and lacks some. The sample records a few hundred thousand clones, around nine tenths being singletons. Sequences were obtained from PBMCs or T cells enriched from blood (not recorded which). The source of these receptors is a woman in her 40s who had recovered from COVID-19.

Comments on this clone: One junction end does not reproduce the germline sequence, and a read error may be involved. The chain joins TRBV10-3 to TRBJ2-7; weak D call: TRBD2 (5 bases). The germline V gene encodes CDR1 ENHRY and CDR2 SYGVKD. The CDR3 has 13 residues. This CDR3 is CAISEREGRQEEW. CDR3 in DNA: TGTGCCATCAGTGAGAGAGAGGGAAGGCAGGAAGAGTGG.

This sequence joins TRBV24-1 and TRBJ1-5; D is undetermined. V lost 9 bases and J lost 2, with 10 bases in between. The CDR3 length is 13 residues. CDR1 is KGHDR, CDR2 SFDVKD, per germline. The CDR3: CATGREGNQPQHF. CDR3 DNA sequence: TGTGCCACCGGGAGGGAAGGCAATCAGCCCCAGCATTTT.

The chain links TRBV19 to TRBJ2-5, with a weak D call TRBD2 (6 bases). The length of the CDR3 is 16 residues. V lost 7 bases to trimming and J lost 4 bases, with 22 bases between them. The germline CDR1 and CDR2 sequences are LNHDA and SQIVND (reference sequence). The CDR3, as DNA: TGTGCCAGTAATACCATCGGGACTTTGCCCCTAGAGACCCAGTACTTC. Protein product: CASNTIGTLPLETQYF.

The CDR3 reads CASSYGFTTNYGYTF. CDR3 DNA: TGTGCCAGCAGTTACGGTTTCACAACTAACTATGGCTACACCTTC. J is TRBJ1-2 and V is TRBV6-2 or TRBV6-3; D gene unclear. Germline V gene data show CDR1 as MNHEY and CDR2 as SVGEGT. There are 15 residues in the CDR3. V lost 2 bases to trimming and J lost 0 bases, with 10 bases between them.

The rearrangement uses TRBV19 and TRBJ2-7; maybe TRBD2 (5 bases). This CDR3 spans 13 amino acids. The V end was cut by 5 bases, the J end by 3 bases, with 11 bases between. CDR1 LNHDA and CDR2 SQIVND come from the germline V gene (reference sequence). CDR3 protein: CASSDPGYYEQYF. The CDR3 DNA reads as TGTGCCAGTAGTGATCCGGGGTACTACGAGCAGTACTTC.

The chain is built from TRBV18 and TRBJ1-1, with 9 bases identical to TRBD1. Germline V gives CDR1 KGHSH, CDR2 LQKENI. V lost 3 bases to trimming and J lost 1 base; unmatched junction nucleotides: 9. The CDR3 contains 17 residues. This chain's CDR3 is CASSPRTGVRTNTEAFF. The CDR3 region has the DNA TGTGCCAGCTCACCCAGGACAGGGGTTAGGACGAACACTGAAGCTTTCTTT.

The CDR3 DNA follows: TGTGCCAGCAGCTTGTTTAGCGGAACTTCCTCCTACGAGCAGTACTTC. It yields the protein CASSLFSGTSSYEQYF. This sequence joins TRBV5-4 and TRBJ2-7; weak D call: TRBD2 (6 bases). Per the germline V gene, CDR1 is SGHNT and CDR2 is YYREEE (reference sequence). The CDR3 length is 16 residues. Trimming stripped 1 base from V and 0 bases from J, with 14 bases between.

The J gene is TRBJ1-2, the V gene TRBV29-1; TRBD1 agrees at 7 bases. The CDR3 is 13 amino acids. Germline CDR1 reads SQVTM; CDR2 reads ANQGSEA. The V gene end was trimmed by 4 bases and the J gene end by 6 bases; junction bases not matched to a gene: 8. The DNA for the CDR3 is TGCAGCGTTGGTCACAGACAGGGCCATGGCTACACCTTC. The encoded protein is CSVGHRQGHGYTF.